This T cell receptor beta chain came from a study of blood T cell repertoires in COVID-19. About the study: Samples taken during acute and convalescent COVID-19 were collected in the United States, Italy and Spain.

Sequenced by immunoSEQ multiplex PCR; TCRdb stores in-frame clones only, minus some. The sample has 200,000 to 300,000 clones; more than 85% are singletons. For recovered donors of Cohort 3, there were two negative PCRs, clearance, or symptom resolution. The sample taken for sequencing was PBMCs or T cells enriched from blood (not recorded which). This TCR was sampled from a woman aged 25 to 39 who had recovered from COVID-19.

The CDR3 sequence: CASSRVLDRGNTIYF. The CDR3 DNA sequence: TGTGCCAGCAGCCGCGTCCTGGACAGGGGAAACACCATATATTTT. This sequence joins TRBV3-1 (or the pseudogene TRBV3-2) and TRBJ1-3; 7 nucleotides match TRBD1. The CDR3 has 15 residues. Germline CDR1 is LGHDT and CDR2 is YNNKEL (reference sequence). V shed 4 bases, J shed 4 bases, and the junction held 7 bases outside the gene matches.